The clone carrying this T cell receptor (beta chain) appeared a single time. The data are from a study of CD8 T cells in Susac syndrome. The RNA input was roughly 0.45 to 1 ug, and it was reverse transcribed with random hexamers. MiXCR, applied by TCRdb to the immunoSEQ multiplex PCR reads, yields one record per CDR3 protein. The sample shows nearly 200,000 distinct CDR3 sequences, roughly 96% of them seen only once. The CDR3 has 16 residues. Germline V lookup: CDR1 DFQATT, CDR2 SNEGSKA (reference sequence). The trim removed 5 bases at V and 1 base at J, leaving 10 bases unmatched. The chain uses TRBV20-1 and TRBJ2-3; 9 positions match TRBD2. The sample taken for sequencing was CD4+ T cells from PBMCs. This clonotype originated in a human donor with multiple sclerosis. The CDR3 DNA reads TGCAGTGCTGTAGGCCCCCCTAGCGGGGGCACAGATACGCAGTATTTT. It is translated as CSAVGPPSGGTDTQYF.